Presented here are 30 T cell receptor beta chains from one specimen sequenced in a study of patients and donors after allogeneic stem cell transplantation. From the RT-PCR reads, TCRdb called clonotypes with MiXCR, one entry per CDR3 protein. The table lists about 150,000 distinct CDR3 sequences, roughly 35% of them singletons. The sequenced sample was blood, either unsorted or a sorted T cell fraction (not recorded which). Source of these receptors: a human donor who was either an allogeneic HSCT recipient or a stem cell or donor lymphocyte infusion donor (not recorded which). It is not recorded whose cells these are; they may come from a transplant donor.

Only a few counts were recorded for this clonotype. The chain carries TRBV12-3 or TRBV12-4 and TRBJ1-2; D call uncertain. Between the trimmed V and J ends, which lost 1 base and 1 base, there was a span of 7 bases. CDR3 length: 14 residues. The CDR3 sequence is CASSLGPVNYGYTF. In DNA, the CDR3 is TGTGCCAGCAGTTTAGGACCAGTTAACTATGGCTACACCTTC.

This clonotype has just a few counts. The chain is built from TRBV25-1 and TRBJ1-6, with D maybe TRBD1 (5 bases). The CDR3 totals 14 residues. The germline CDR1 and CDR2 sequences are MGHDK and SYGVNS. The ends were cut back, 4 bases at V and 10 bases at J, with 14 bases in the middle. The CDR3 sequence is CASSGLGGLSPLHF. For the CDR3, the DNA is TGTGCCAGCAGTGGATTGGGGGGTTTATCACCCCTCCACTTT.

In its sample, this clonotype was seen many times. V gene TRBV10-3 combines with J gene TRBJ1-4; 9 nucleotides align to TRBD1. In germline, CDR1 is ENHRY, CDR2 SYGVKD. The CDR3 totals 15 residues. The trim removed 3 bases at V and 5 bases at J, leaving 4 bases unmatched. This CDR3 is CAISDGQGSNEKLFF. CDR3 DNA sequence: TGTGCCATCAGTGACGGACAGGGGAGCAATGAAAAACTGTTTTTT.

In this sample, this clonotype turned up a few times. This chain uses TRBV5-1 with TRBJ1-1, with a tentative D call TRBD1 (5 bases). Trimming shortened V by 4 bases and J by 1 base, and 14 bases separated the two germline ends. Germline CDR1 reads SGHRS; CDR2 reads YFSETQ. There are 15 residues in the CDR3. The CDR3 DNA reads TGCGCCAGCAGCCTTCGGGGGACGGCGAACACTGAAGCTTTCTTT. Its protein is CASSLRGTANTEAFF.

The chain recombines TRBV20-1 with TRBJ1-5; the D is unclear. Germline CDR1 is DFQATT and CDR2 is SNEGSKA (reference sequence). V was clipped by 6 bases and J by 0 bases, with 12 bases between them. CDR3 size: 14 residues. The CDR3 reads CSANGRPSNQPQHF. The CDR3 bases are TGCAGTGCCAATGGGAGACCTAGCAATCAGCCCCAGCATTTT.

This clonotype was observed a handful of times. The V call is TRBV4-3, the J call TRBJ1-1, with D possibly matching TRBD1 (5 bases). The CDR3 covers 14 residues. In germline, CDR1 is LGHNA, CDR2 YSLEER. Trimming left V 2 bases short and J 6 bases short, with 13 bases between. The CDR3 region has the DNA TGCGCCAGCAGCCAAAGTAGGACGACAGCTGAAGCTTTCTTT. This codes for CASSQSRTTAEAFF.

The chain employs TRBV10-3 and TRBJ1-2; weak D call: TRBD1 (5 bases). Germline values: CDR1 ENHRY, CDR2 SYGVKD. V was shortened by 0 bases and J by 3 bases, with 8 bases between the two germline ends. The CDR3 totals 14 residues. CDR3 protein: CAISESRGDYGYTF. CDR3 nucleotides: TGTGCCATCAGTGAGTCTCGGGGGGACTATGGCTACACCTTC.

The CDR3 coding sequence is TGTGCCAGCTCATCCCTAGCCAGGGGGGGTGAGCAGTTCTTC. Encoded protein: CASSSLARGGEQFF. J is TRBJ2-1 and V is TRBV18, with D perhaps matching TRBD1 or TRBD2 (7 bases each). The V gene lost 5 bases and the J gene lost 9 bases, with 17 bases spanning the gap. The CDR3 length is 14 residues. CDR1 is KGHSH, CDR2 LQKENI, per germline.

The chain employs TRBV7-3 and TRBJ2-2, with D tentatively TRBD1 or TRBD2 (5 bases each). Germline V gives CDR1 SGHTA, CDR2 FQGTGA. The CDR3 loop spans 12 amino acids. V lost 4 bases to trimming and J lost 5 bases, with 5 bases between them. The CDR3 nucleotides are TGTGCCAGCAGCTGGGGGACCGGGGAGCTGTTTTTT. It translates to CASSWGTGELFF.

The J gene is TRBJ1-5, the V gene TRBV20-1; possible D gene TRBD1, 5 bases. The CDR3 contains 16 residues. Between the trimmed V and J ends, which lost 0 bases and 4 bases, there was a span of 16 bases. Germline lookup yields CDR1 DFQATT and CDR2 SNEGSKA (reference sequence). The CDR3, as DNA: TGCAGTGCTAGAGATCAGCGGCAGGGCAGGAATCAGCCCCAGCATTTT. Residues: CSARDQRQGRNQPQHF.

The rearrangement links TRBV5-5 to TRBJ1-5, with TRBD1 matching over 8 bases. After removal of 3 bases from V and 3 bases from J, the junction contained 8 bases not matched to a gene. The CDR3 extends over 16 amino acids. Germline loops: CDR1 SGHKS, CDR2 YYEKEE (reference sequence). The CDR3 is CASSSLTGANNQPQHF. The CDR3 coding sequence is TGTGCCAGCAGCTCCCTGACAGGGGCCAACAATCAGCCCCAGCATTTT. Supplemented by reference TRBV5-5 and TRBJ1-5, the full variable domain reads DAGVTQSPTHLIKTRGQQVTLRCSPISGHKSVSWYQQVLGQGPQFIFQYYEKEERGRGNFPDRFSARQFPNYSSELNVNALLLGDSALYLCASSSLTGANNQPQHFGDGTRLSIL.

The V and J genes are TRBV7-9 and TRBJ2-5, with 10 positions matching TRBD2. The V gene end was trimmed by 3 bases and the J gene end by 5 bases; junction bases not matched to a gene: 9. The CDR3 is 16 amino acids. Looked up from germline, CDR1 is SEHNR and CDR2 is FQNEAQ (reference sequence). The CDR3 spells CASSFGKRGGAETQYF. DNA for the CDR3: TGTGCCAGCAGCTTTGGAAAGCGGGGGGGCGCTGAGACCCAGTACTTC.

The chain is built from TRBV28 and TRBJ2-3; D gene unclear. The ends were cut back, 6 bases at V and 1 base at J, with 8 bases in the middle. The CDR3 sequence is 13 residues long. Germline V lookup: CDR1 MDHEN, CDR2 SYDVKM. The DNA for the CDR3 is TGTGCCAGCAGCCACCCCGGCACAGATACGCAGTATTTT. Encoded protein: CASSHPGTDTQYF.

This clonotype has only one observation. The V gene is TRBV12-3 or TRBV12-4, the J gene TRBJ1-4; D might be TRBD1 (5 bases). The CDR3 is 11 residues long. V was shortened by 8 bases and J by 8 bases, with 9 bases between the two germline ends. The CDR3 bases are TGTGCCAGCGCGCGGGGGGAAAAACTGTTTTTT. Translation gives CASARGEKLFF.

The V call is TRBV18, the J call TRBJ2-2; D gene ambiguous. Per germline, CDR1 KGHSH and CDR2 LQKENI. The CDR3 length is 17 residues. V gave up 2 bases and J gave up 0 bases, with 13 bases separating them. The CDR3 DNA reads TGTGCCAGCTCACCAAGAGGTGCAGGACCGAACACCGGGGAGCTGTTTTTT. Translating gives CASSPRGAGPNTGELFF.

The chain uses TRBV3-1 and TRBJ1-3, with 11 bases matching TRBD1. The CDR3 is 16 amino acids. Unmatched junction bases numbered 7, after V lost 5 bases and J lost 4 bases. Per germline, CDR1 LGHDT and CDR2 YNNKEL (reference sequence). The chain's CDR3 is CASSLRTGGLGNTIYF. The CDR3 nucleotides read TGTGCCAGCAGCTTACGGACAGGGGGCCTGGGAAACACCATATATTTT.

The chain combines TRBV6-2 or TRBV6-3 with TRBJ2-1; possible D gene TRBD1, 6 bases. Germline V lookup: CDR1 MNHEY, CDR2 SVGEGT. The CDR3 totals 15 residues. Trimming left V 5 bases short and J 3 bases short, with 14 bases between. The CDR3 sequence is CASSTQGNGYNEQFF. The DNA of the CDR3 is TGTGCCAGCAGTACTCAGGGGAATGGCTACAATGAGCAGTTCTTC.

This clonotype occurred a few times. The genes are TRBV20-1 and TRBJ1-1, with D unresolved. V lost 3 bases, J lost 5 bases, and 13 bases lay in between. The CDR3 length is 13 residues. Germline V gene sequence: CDR1 DFQATT, CDR2 SNEGSKA (reference sequence). The CDR3 nucleotides read TGCAGTGCTAGGAGTTTTAGAGGGACTGAAGCTTTCTTT. It yields the protein CSARSFRGTEAFF.

There are a few counts of this clonotype. The chain employs TRBV9 and TRBJ1-5; D might be TRBD1 (6 bases). The CDR3 length is 14 residues. Germline V gene data show CDR1 as SGDLS and CDR2 as YYNGEE. Trimming shortened V by 3 bases and J by 4 bases, and 11 bases separated the two germline ends. CDR3 protein: CASSERGLNQPQHF. DNA of the CDR3: TGTGCCAGCAGCGAGAGGGGGTTGAATCAGCCCCAGCATTTT.

This clonotype was counted between two and nine times. This chain uses TRBV6-5 with TRBJ1-1; D is perhaps TRBD1 (6 bases). This CDR3 contains 17 residues. Trimming removed 6 bases from V and 1 base from J, with 21 bases in between. CDR1 and CDR2 from the germline V gene are MNHEY and SVGAGI. The chain's CDR3 is CASRPSLRGFENTEAFF. CDR3 sequence (DNA): TGTGCCAGCAGACCTTCCCTCAGGGGTTTTGAGAACACTGAAGCTTTCTTT.

The chain has TRBV9 and TRBJ2-3, with 10 nucleotides matching TRBD2. CDR1 and CDR2 (germline): SGDLS, YYNGEE. J was trimmed by 5 bases and V by 4 bases; bases with no gene match: 4. The CDR3 length is 14 residues. CDR3 amino acids: CASSLSGGRDTQYF. CDR3 DNA: TGTGCCAGCAGCCTTAGCGGGGGGCGAGATACGCAGTATTTT.

This chain links TRBV7-9 with TRBJ1-5; D gene ambiguous. Between the trimmed V and J ends, which lost 0 bases and 7 bases, there was a span of 16 bases. CDR3 length equals 16 residues. Per germline, CDR1 SEHNR and CDR2 FQNEAQ (reference sequence). The CDR3 spells CASSLAGSGLGQPQHF. In DNA, the CDR3 is TGTGCCAGCAGCTTAGCGGGGTCAGGATTAGGCCAGCCCCAGCATTTT.

In nucleotides, the CDR3 is TGTGCCAGCAGTTTAGATGTGGGGGGGCCCCAGCATTTT. Its translation: CASSLDVGGPQHF. The J gene is TRBJ1-5, the V gene TRBV27; possible D gene TRBD1, 5 bases. CDR3 length: 13 residues. V was clipped by 2 bases and J by 9 bases, with 11 bases between them. In germline, CDR1 is MNHEY, CDR2 SMNVEV (reference sequence).

The rearrangement joins TRBV7-9 to TRBJ1-1; 8 bases map to TRBD1. Germline lookup yields CDR1 SEHNR and CDR2 FQNEAQ (reference sequence). The CDR3 extends over 15 amino acids. After removal of 7 bases from V and 4 bases from J, the junction contained 11 bases not matched to a gene. CDR3 nucleotides: TGTGCCAGCAAAAGTCAGGGGGCTAGTCCCACTGAAGCTTTCTTT. Translating gives CASKSQGASPTEAFF. Based on the CDR3 plus reference TRBV7-9 and TRBJ1-1, the full variable domain is DTGVSQNPRHKITKRGQNVTFRCDPISEHNRLYWYRQTLGQGPEFLTYFQNEAQLEKSRLLSDRFSAERPKGSFSTLEIQRTEQGDSAMYLCASKSQGASPTEAFFGQGTRLTVV.

This clonotype was seen only once. The J gene is TRBJ1-5, the V gene TRBV4-2; 10 bases match TRBD1. The CDR3 sequence is 17 residues long. V gave up 4 bases and J gave up 0 bases; unmatched junction bases: 6. Germline V gives CDR1 LGHNA, CDR2 YNFKEQ. CDR3 sequence: CASSRGQGGYSNQPQHF. The DNA of the CDR3 is TGTGCCAGCAGCCGCGGACAGGGGGGCTATAGCAATCAGCCCCAGCATTTT.

The chain combines TRBV21-1 with TRBJ2-7; no DNA check was done on the table's D call, TRBD2. TRBV21-1 is termed a pseudogene. This CDR3 region has 16 residues. This CDR3 reads CASSKTGGGRDHEQYV. The CDR3 coding sequence is TGTGCCAGCAGCAAAACCGGCGGGGGGAGGGACCACGAGCAGTACGTC.

The chain links TRBV27 to TRBJ1-1; perhaps TRBD1 as D (6 bases). Germline loops: CDR1 MNHEY, CDR2 SMNVEV (reference sequence). With 6 bases removed from V and 1 base from J, the gap between germline ends came to 12 bases. CDR3 length: 14 residues. CDR3 sequence (DNA): TGTGCCAGCAGATACAGGGCCTCGAACACTGAAGCTTTCTTT. Residues: CASRYRASNTEAFF.

This chain uses TRBV12-3 or TRBV12-4 with TRBJ1-5; D gene ambiguous. V was trimmed by 8 bases and J by 7 bases, leaving 15 bases between them. The CDR3 covers 13 residues. CDR3 region: CASRSLVGQPQHF. DNA of the CDR3: TGTGCCAGCCGCTCCCTCGTAGGACAGCCCCAGCATTTT.

The rearrangement uses TRBV12-3 or TRBV12-4 and TRBJ1-2; a weak D match, TRBD1 (6 bases). The CDR3 loop spans 14 amino acids. V was shortened by 6 bases and J by 2 bases, with 13 bases between the two germline ends. This CDR3 is CASRSRGRNYGYTF. In nucleotides, the CDR3 is TGTGCCAGCAGGTCCAGGGGTCGAAACTATGGCTACACCTTC.

This clonotype was seen a single time. The chain carries TRBV20-1 and TRBJ2-3, with TRBD1 identical over 10 bases. The CDR3 loop spans 15 amino acids. With V trimmed by 5 bases and J by 5 bases, 10 bases remained unmatched. CDR1 DFQATT and CDR2 SNEGSKA come from the germline V gene (reference sequence). CDR3 region: CSAAGQGVGRDTQYF. The CDR3 nucleotides are TGCAGTGCTGCCGGACAGGGGGTAGGGAGAGATACGCAGTATTTT.